This T cell receptor (beta chain) was sequenced in a study of T cell changes during pregnancy in multiple sclerosis. Sequenced by immunoSEQ multiplex PCR; TCRdb stores in-frame clones only, minus some. The sample consists of approximately 60,000 clones, roughly 87% of them appearing once. The clonotype comes from a female donor in good health, enrolled as a control in a pregnancy study. Source: peripheral blood, taken in the third trimester of pregnancy.

The chain's CDR3 is CASKRDLANYGYTF. The CDR3 DNA sequence: TGTGCCAGCAAGAGGGATCTTGCTAACTATGGCTACACCTTC. The V call is TRBV27, the J call TRBJ1-2; unclear D gene. V was trimmed by 7 bases and J by 0 bases, leaving 12 bases between them. Germline lookup yields CDR1 MNHEY and CDR2 SMNVEV (reference sequence). The CDR3 covers 14 residues.